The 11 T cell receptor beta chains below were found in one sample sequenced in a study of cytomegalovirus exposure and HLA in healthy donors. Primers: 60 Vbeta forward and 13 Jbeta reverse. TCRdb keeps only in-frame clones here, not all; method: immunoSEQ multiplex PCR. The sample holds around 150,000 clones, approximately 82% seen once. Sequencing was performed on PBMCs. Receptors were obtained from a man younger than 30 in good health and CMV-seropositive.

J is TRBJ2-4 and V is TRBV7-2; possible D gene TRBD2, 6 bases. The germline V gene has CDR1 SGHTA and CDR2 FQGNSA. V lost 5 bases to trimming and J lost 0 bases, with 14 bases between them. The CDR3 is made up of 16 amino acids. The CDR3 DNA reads TGTGCCAGCAGCAGACCGGGGGACGTAGCCAAAAACATTCAGTACTTC. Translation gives CASSRPGDVAKNIQYF.

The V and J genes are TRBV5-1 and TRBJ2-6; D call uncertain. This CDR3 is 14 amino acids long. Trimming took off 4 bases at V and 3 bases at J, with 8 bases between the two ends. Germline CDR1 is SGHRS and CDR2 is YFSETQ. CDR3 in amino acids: CASSPVVGANVLTF. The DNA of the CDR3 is TGCGCCAGCAGCCCGGTCGTTGGGGCCAACGTCCTGACTTTC.

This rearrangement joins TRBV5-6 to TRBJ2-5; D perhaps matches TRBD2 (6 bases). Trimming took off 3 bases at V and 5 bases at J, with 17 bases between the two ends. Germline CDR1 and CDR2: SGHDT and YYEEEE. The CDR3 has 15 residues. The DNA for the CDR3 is TGTGCCAGCAGCTACTCTAGCGTGGATTTCGAGACCCAGTACTTC. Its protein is CASSYSSVDFETQYF. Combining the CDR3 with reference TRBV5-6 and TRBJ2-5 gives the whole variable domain DAGVTQSPTHLIKTRGQQVTLRCSPKSGHDTVSWYQQALGQGPQFIFQYYEEEERQRGNFPDRFSGHQFPNYSSELNVNALLLGDSALYLCASSYSSVDFETQYFGPGTRLLVL.

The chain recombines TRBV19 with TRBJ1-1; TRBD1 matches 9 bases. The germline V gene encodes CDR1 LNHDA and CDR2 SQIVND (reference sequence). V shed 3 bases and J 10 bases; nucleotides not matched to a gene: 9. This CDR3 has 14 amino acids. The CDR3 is CASSILGQGRSAFF. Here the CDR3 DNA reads TGTGCCAGTAGTATCCTCGGACAGGGGCGGTCAGCTTTCTTT.

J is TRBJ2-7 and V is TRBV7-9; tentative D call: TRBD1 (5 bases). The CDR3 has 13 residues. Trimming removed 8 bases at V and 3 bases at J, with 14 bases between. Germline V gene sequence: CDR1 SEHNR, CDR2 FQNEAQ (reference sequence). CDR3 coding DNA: TGTGCCAGCTTGATCCAGGGAAGCTACGAGCAGTACTTC. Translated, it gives CASLIQGSYEQYF.

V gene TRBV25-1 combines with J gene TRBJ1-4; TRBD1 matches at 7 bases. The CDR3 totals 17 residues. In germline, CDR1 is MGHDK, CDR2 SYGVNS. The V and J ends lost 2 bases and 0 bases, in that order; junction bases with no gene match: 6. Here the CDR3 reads CASSEGRGPATNEKLFF. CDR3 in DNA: TGTGCCAGCAGTGAAGGAAGGGGGCCCGCAACTAATGAAAAACTGTTTTTT.

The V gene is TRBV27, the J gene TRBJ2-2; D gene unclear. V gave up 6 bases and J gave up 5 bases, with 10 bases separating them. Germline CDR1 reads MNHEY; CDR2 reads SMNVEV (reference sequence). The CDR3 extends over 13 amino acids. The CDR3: CASRPVATGELFF. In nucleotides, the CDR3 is TGTGCCAGCAGACCCGTGGCTACCGGGGAGCTGTTTTTT.

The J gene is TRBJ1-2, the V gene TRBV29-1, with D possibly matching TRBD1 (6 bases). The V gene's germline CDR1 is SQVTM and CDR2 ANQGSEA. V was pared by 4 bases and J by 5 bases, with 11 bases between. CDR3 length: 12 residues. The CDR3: CSVVAGAYGYTF. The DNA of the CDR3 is TGCAGCGTTGTGGCAGGGGCATATGGCTACACCTTC.

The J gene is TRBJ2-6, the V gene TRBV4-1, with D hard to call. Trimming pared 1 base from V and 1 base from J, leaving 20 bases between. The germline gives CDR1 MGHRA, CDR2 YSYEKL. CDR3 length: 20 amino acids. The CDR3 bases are TGCGCCAGCAGCCAAGTACTGTACTCACGGATAGCTTCTGGGGCCAACGTCCTGACTTTC. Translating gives CASSQVLYSRIASGANVLTF.

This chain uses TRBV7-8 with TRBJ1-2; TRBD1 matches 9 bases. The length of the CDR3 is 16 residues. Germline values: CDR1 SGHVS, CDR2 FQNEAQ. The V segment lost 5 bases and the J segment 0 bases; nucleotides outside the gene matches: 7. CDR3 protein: CASSPWGQGANYGYTF. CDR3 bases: TGTGCCAGCAGCCCATGGGGACAGGGAGCTAACTATGGCTACACCTTC.

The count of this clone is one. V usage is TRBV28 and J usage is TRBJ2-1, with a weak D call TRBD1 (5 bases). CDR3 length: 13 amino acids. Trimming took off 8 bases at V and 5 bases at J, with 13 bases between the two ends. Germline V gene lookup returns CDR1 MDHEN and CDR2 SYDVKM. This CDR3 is CASRYGHNNEQFF. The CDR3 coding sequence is TGTGCCAGCCGCTACGGACACAACAATGAGCAGTTCTTC.